Listed below are T cell receptor beta chains from one sample, sequenced in a study of shared clonotypes between healthy human individuals. Assay: immunoSEQ multiplex PCR; the TCRdb copy retains only in-frame clones and omits some. In the table there are about 1 million clones, 60% to 80% of which are singletons. Sample: memory CD4+ T cells sorted from blood. The source is a man aged 18 to 30 in good health. Both conserved end residues are part of each CDR3. Fields, in order: V gene, J gene, CDR3 protein.

TRBV28,TRBJ1-2,CASSLSSALNGYTF
TRBV5-4,TRBJ1-2,CASSSPGQGGGYTF
TRBV30,TRBJ2-7,CAWSVQGGKEYF
TRBV7-2,TRBJ1-1,CASSLARTGVKAFF
TRBV6-1,TRBJ2-3,CASSEQYRGRTDTQYF
TRBV18,TRBJ1-2,CASSPGGDYGYTF
TRBV9,TRBJ2-2,CASSGYHQSTGELFF
TRBV19,TRBJ2-3,CASNGAGGYFYF
TRBV5-1,TRBJ2-5,CASSLGTSGRARQGETQYF
TRBV7-9,TRBJ1-2,CASSLGGRENYGYTF
TRBV9,TRBJ2-1,CASSSGQPFIDEQFF
TRBV6-5,TRBJ2-7,CASSYVAGPQYF
TRBV18,TRBJ1-1,CASSLDRNTEAFF
TRBV6-1,TRBJ2-7,CASRLVDEQYF
TRBV4-1,TRBJ2-3,CASSQQILSGTITDTQYF
TRBV6-5,TRBJ1-1,CASSLFSIPQTEAFF
TRBV5-1,TRBJ2-3,CASSTSGGAYTQYF
TRBV30,TRBJ1-6,CAWVGGINSPLHF
TRBV5-5,TRBJ2-1,CASSFDQGGYNEQFF
TRBV19,TRBJ2-7,CASSLGRSYEQYF
TRBV5-1,TRBJ1-3,CASSLGTAGSGNTIYF
TRBV5-4,TRBJ1-3,CASSLEAGGNTIYF
TRBV19,TRBJ2-7,CASSPLQGGSYEQYF
TRBV18,TRBJ1-3,CASSPIAGTGNGNTIYF
TRBV19,TRBJ1-2,CASSAPTGQGSRDGYTF
TRBV5-1,TRBJ1-1,CASSFGATEAFF
TRBV5-1,TRBJ2-2,CASSWTGDTGELFF
TRBV29-1,TRBJ2-4,CSVEGVWGENIQYF
TRBV6-5,TRBJ1-4,CASSYLPGSEKLFF
TRBV9,TRBJ1-4,CASSLNPGAGEKLFF
TRBV21-1,TRBJ2-7,CASSKELAGGYEQYF
TRBV5-4,TRBJ2-4,CASSSTSVGAKNIQYF
TRBV5-1,TRBJ2-7,CASSPRTSGAYEQYF
TRBV5-1,TRBJ1-1,CASSLEGSGTEAFF
TRBV5-4,TRBJ1-5,CASSLDRERNQPQHF
TRBV9,TRBJ1-5,CASGVGGEGNQPQHF
TRBV6-1,TRBJ2-5,CASGNRETQYF
TRBV6-6,TRBJ2-3,CASSYGDNSLPSFF
TRBV30,TRBJ2-3,CAWSSSGGSDTQYF
TRBV5-6,TRBJ1-3,CASKGFTDSGNTIYF
TRBV7-6,TRBJ2-7,CASSTNRGHEQYF
TRBV7-2,TRBJ2-7,CASSPGTGLGEQYF
TRBV5-6,TRBJ2-1,CASSPRLAGGPEFF